Following are 14 T cell receptor beta chains from one sample sequenced in a study of PD-L1 blockade in urothelial cancer. Indicated time point: pretreatment peripheral blood. Clones were read by immunoSEQ multiplex PCR, and TCRdb kept only the in-frame ones, dropping some. Of about 45,000 clones in the sample, 70% to 90% were seen once. The sample was PBMCs, taken around atezolizumab (anti-PD-L1) treatment. These receptors were obtained from a donor aged 40 or over with urothelial cancer.

The chain couples TRBV11-2 to TRBJ1-4; the D is unclear. Germline V gene lookup returns CDR1 SGHAT and CDR2 FQNNGV. This CDR3 is 14 amino acids long. V was trimmed by 2 bases and J by 7 bases, leaving 11 bases between them. The CDR3 protein is CASSLNGPAEKLFF. CDR3 bases: TGTGCCAGCAGCTTAAATGGGCCGGCTGAAAAACTGTTTTTT.

V gene TRBV7-6 combines with J gene TRBJ2-7; 8 nucleotides agree with TRBD1. Germline lookup yields CDR1 SGHVS and CDR2 FNYEAQ. V trimming: 1 base; J trimming: 3 bases; junction bases outside the gene matches: 20. The CDR3 totals 20 residues. CDR3 nucleotide sequence: TGTGCCAGCAGCTTAGGGTCCCCCCCGCCTGACAGGGGCCCGAACTACGAGCAGTACTTC. Its translation: CASSLGSPPPDRGPNYEQYF.

This chain uses TRBV5-1 with TRBJ2-5; D remains ambiguous. This CDR3 is built from 14 residues. CDR1 and CDR2 (germline): SGHRS, YFSETQ. V dropped 0 bases and J dropped 2 bases, with 8 bases sitting between them. CDR3 residues: CASSLAPGQETQYF. The CDR3 DNA reads as TGCGCCAGCAGCTTGGCCCCCGGGCAAGAGACCCAGTACTTC.

The rearrangement links TRBV5-6 to TRBJ2-7; D may be TRBD1 (6 bases). The CDR3 sequence is 14 residues long. Germline V gene data show CDR1 as SGHDT and CDR2 as YYEEEE. Trimming removed 3 bases at V and 9 bases at J, with 19 bases between. The CDR3 DNA follows: TGTGCCAGCAGCTCTGGGGGCTGGGGCATGGGGCAGTACTTC. As protein: CASSSGGWGMGQYF.

The genes are TRBV5-1 and TRBJ1-1; perhaps TRBD1 as D (6 bases). Germline CDR1 is SGHRS and CDR2 is YFSETQ. The CDR3 spans 18 residues. Trimming pared 4 bases from V and 1 base from J, leaving 23 bases between. For the CDR3, the DNA is TGCGCCAGCAGCCCCCGGGGGGGAGGGGGGGCGGCGAACACTGAAGCTTTCTTT. Its translation is CASSPRGGGGAANTEAFF.

This chain joins TRBV5-1 and TRBJ2-3; TRBD2 might be the D (6 bases). Germline V gene data show CDR1 as SGHRS and CDR2 as YFSETQ. Between the trimmed V and J ends, which lost 2 bases and 0 bases, there was a span of 13 bases. The CDR3 has 16 amino acids. This CDR3 reads CASSFPTGTSTDTQYF. CDR3 nucleotides: TGCGCCAGCAGCTTCCCTACCGGGACTAGCACAGATACGCAGTATTTT.

The gene calls are TRBV6-5 and TRBJ1-2; maybe TRBD1 (6 bases). Germline loops: CDR1 MNHEY, CDR2 SVGAGI. V dropped 8 bases and J dropped 7 bases, with 17 bases sitting between them. The CDR3 length is 13 residues. CDR3 DNA: TGTGCCAGCCAAGAAGGGGGGGTCGGTGGCTACACCTTC. Amino acids: CASQEGGVGGYTF.

The chain links TRBV27 to TRBJ2-1; 9 positions agree with TRBD2. Germline CDR1 is MNHEY and CDR2 is SMNVEV (reference sequence). V gave up 5 bases and J gave up 2 bases; unmatched junction bases: 13. This CDR3 has 18 amino acids. CDR3 in amino acids: CASSPRLAALGAYNEQFF. Here the CDR3 DNA reads TGTGCCAGCAGTCCGAGACTAGCGGCCCTTGGGGCCTACAATGAGCAGTTCTTC.

This clone turned up a few times. The chain uses TRBV14 and TRBJ2-7; D might be TRBD1 (6 bases). Germline CDR1 reads SGHDN; CDR2 reads FVKESK. V lost 5 bases, J lost 7 bases, and 24 bases lay in between. The length of the CDR3 is 16 residues. CDR3 loop: CASSGVPTGLTEEQYF. CDR3 coding DNA: TGTGCCAGCAGCGGGGTCCCGACAGGTCTTACGGAGGAGCAGTACTTC.

The chain uses TRBV7-6 and TRBJ2-6, with no clear D. The CDR3 has 16 amino acids. Trimming removed 1 base at V and 0 bases at J, with 7 bases between. Germline V gene data show CDR1 as SGHVS and CDR2 as FNYEAQ. The chain's CDR3 is CASSLGGPSGANVLTF. The CDR3 DNA follows: TGTGCCAGCAGCTTAGGTGGGCCCTCTGGGGCCAACGTCCTGACTTTC. Variable domain in full (rest from reference TRBV7-6 and TRBJ2-6): GAGVSQSPRYKVTKRGQDVALRCDPISGHVSLYWYRQALGQGPEFLTYFNYEAQQDKSGLPNDRFSAERPEGSISTLTIQRTEQRDSAMYRCASSLGGPSGANVLTFGAGSRLTVL.

This chain connects TRBV30 to TRBJ1-2; D unclear. Trimming took off 4 bases at V and 0 bases at J, with 12 bases between the two ends. The CDR3 extends over 14 amino acids. The V gene's germline CDR1 is GTSNPN and CDR2 SVGIG (reference sequence). The CDR3 is CAWTPPGSNYGYTF. The CDR3 nucleotides are TGTGCCTGGACCCCTCCCGGGTCTAACTATGGCTACACCTTC.

The chain couples TRBV5-6 to TRBJ1-4; possibly TRBD1 for D (5 bases). The length of the CDR3 is 15 residues. Germline CDR1 SGHDT, CDR2 YYEEEE. Trimming pared 5 bases from V and 2 bases from J, leaving 13 bases between. In DNA, the CDR3 is TGTGCCAGCAGTCCCTTTGGGGGGACTAATGAAAAACTGTTTTTT. Protein: CASSPFGGTNEKLFF.

V and J are TRBV29-1 and TRBJ2-2; possible D gene TRBD1, 5 bases. V was pared by 0 bases and J by 5 bases, with 7 bases between. The CDR3 contains 13 residues. Germline assignment: CDR1 SQVTM and CDR2 ANQGSEA. The CDR3 reads CSVEEKGTGELFF. The DNA for the CDR3 is TGCAGCGTTGAAGAAAAGGGGACCGGGGAGCTGTTTTTT.

The DNA of the CDR3 is TGTGCCAGCAGCTTGTTAGGCGTCGGCGGGTCTGAAGCTTTCTTT. Translation: CASSLLGVGGSEAFF. The chain has TRBV5-4 and TRBJ1-1; D gene unclear. Deletions cut 1 base from V and 6 bases from J, with 16 bases between. Germline V lookup: CDR1 SGHNT, CDR2 YYREEE (reference sequence). This CDR3 is built from 15 residues. Using reference TRBV5-4 and TRBJ1-1 for the parts outside the CDR3, the full variable domain is ETGVTQSPTHLIKTRGQQVTLRCSSQSGHNTVSWYQQALGQGPQFIFQYYREEENGRGNFPPRFSGLQFPNYSSELNVNALELDDSALYLCASSLLGVGGSEAFFGQGTRLTVV.